Shown below are 31 T cell receptor beta chains from a single sample sequenced in a study of graft-versus-host responses after intestinal transplantation. Lymphocytes from graft epithelium and lamina propria were isolated. The repertoire was sequenced with immunoSEQ multiplex PCR; TCRdb's copy has only in-frame clones and lacks some. The repertoire consists of some 3,300 clones, with approximately 74% occurring once and the leading ten covering 10%. Sequenced here: ileum tissue, sampled roughly 5 and 7 days after intestinal transplantation. These receptors all stem from a human patient who received an intestinal transplant, so some T cells may come from the graft donor.

The gene calls are TRBV6-6 and TRBJ1-4, with D unclear. The V gene's germline CDR1 is MNHNY and CDR2 SVGAGI (reference sequence). CDR3 length: 14 amino acids. The V end was cut by 2 bases, the J end by 0 bases, with 4 bases between. The CDR3 DNA is TGTGCCAGCAGTTACGGGACAACTAATGAAAAACTGTTTTTT. It translates to CASSYGTTNEKLFF.

J is TRBJ2-2 and V is TRBV21-1. TRBV21-1 is a pseudogene locus. The length of the CDR3 is 15 residues. The CDR3 sequence is CASSPNTKNTGELFF. In DNA, the CDR3 is TGTGCCAGCAGCCCCAATACCAAGAACACCGGGGAGCTGTTTTTT.

The genes are TRBV6-5 and TRBJ2-1; tentatively, D is TRBD1 (6 bases). This CDR3 has 15 residues. Trimming took 6 bases from V and 3 from J, leaving 15 bases between them. Germline loops: CDR1 MNHEY, CDR2 SVGAGI. This CDR3 reads CASSPTGSFYNEQFF. CDR3 coding DNA: TGTGCCAGCAGCCCAACAGGGTCCTTCTACAATGAGCAGTTCTTC.

The chain employs TRBV30 and TRBJ1-1, with no clear D. This CDR3 has 11 amino acids. The germline V gene has CDR1 GTSNPN and CDR2 SVGIG (reference sequence). Between the trimmed V and J ends, which lost 0 bases and 4 bases, there was a span of 3 bases. This CDR3 reads CAWSVLTEAFF. DNA of the CDR3: TGTGCCTGGAGTGTACTCACTGAAGCTTTCTTT.

The V and J genes are TRBV19 and TRBJ2-3; no definite D call. Trimming cost V 2 bases and J 6 bases, with 6 bases left between them. The germline V gene has CDR1 LNHDA and CDR2 SQIVND (reference sequence). CDR3 length equals 12 residues. Here the CDR3 reads CASSIKGDTQYF. The CDR3 DNA is TGTGCCAGTAGTATAAAAGGGGATACGCAGTATTTT.

The CDR3 spells CASSRQGLYEQYF. The CDR3 nucleotides are TGTGCCAGCAGCCGACAGGGCCTCTACGAGCAGTACTTC. The J gene is TRBJ2-7, the V gene TRBV7-2; TRBD1 agrees at 7 bases. The J segment lost 3 bases and the V segment lost 5 bases, leaving 4 bases of the junction unmatched. This CDR3 has 13 residues. Germline V CDR1 and CDR2: SGHTA, FQGNSA.

This clone occurred a few times. The J gene is TRBJ2-2, the V gene TRBV6-4; D call uncertain. Germline CDR1 is MRHNA and CDR2 is SNTAGT. Trimming took 4 bases from V and 4 from J, leaving 10 bases between them. The CDR3 extends over 14 amino acids. In DNA form, the CDR3 reads TGTGCCAGCAGTGCGGGTGAGACCACCGGGGAGCTGTTTTTT. It yields the protein CASSAGETTGELFF.

V and J are TRBV4-3 and TRBJ1-2; 8 bases line up with TRBD1. The germline V gene encodes CDR1 LGHNA and CDR2 YSLEER. The CDR3 has 15 amino acids. The J segment lost 5 bases and the V segment lost 0 bases, leaving 5 bases of the junction unmatched. The DNA for the CDR3 is TGCGCCAGCAGCCAAGATCTCAACAGGGGGTATGGCTACACCTTC. Translated: CASSQDLNRGYGYTF.

Regarding this clone: Other DNA variants within this sample encode the same CDR3. The chain joins TRBV5-1 to TRBJ1-1; D call uncertain. CDR3 length: 13 residues. The ends were cut back, 0 bases at V and 1 base at J, with 4 bases in the middle. The germline CDR1 and CDR2 sequences are SGHRS and YFSETQ. The chain's CDR3 is CASSLAGNTEAFF. The CDR3 region has the DNA TGCGCCAGCAGCTTGGCTGGGAACACTGAAGCTTTCTTT.

This chain links TRBV7-9 with TRBJ1-1; D may be TRBD1 (5 bases). This CDR3 spans 18 amino acids. In germline, CDR1 is SEHNR, CDR2 FQNEAQ (reference sequence). The V end was cut by 2 bases, the J end by 1 base, with 20 bases between. CDR3 nucleotide sequence: TGTGCCAGCAGCTTAAGGCTGGGTAACGTCGGGGGGAACACTGAAGCTTTCTTT. Protein sequence: CASSLRLGNVGGNTEAFF.

This clone has just one count. The chain employs TRBV18 and TRBJ2-3; TRBD2 agrees at 10 bases. This CDR3 is built from 19 residues. Germline V gene data show CDR1 as KGHSH and CDR2 as LQKENI. Germline trimming cut 3 bases from V and 4 bases from J; bases unmatched to any gene: 16. The CDR3 is CASSPARTLAGVRADTQYF. In DNA form, the CDR3 reads TGTGCCAGCTCACCCGCTAGAACGCTAGCGGGGGTAAGGGCAGATACGCAGTATTTT. Based on the CDR3 plus reference TRBV18 and TRBJ2-3, the full variable domain is NAGVMQNPRHLVRRRGQEARLRCSPMKGHSHVYWYRQLPEEGLKFMVYLQKENIIDESGMPKERFSAEFPKEGPSILRIQQVVRGDSAAYFCASSPARTLAGVRADTQYFGPGTRLTVL.

This clone has a single count. The chain is built from TRBV11-3 and TRBJ2-7; D is unresolved. The germline V and J ends were trimmed by 2 bases and 0 bases, with 5 bases remaining between them. The CDR3 is 13 residues long. Germline lookup yields CDR1 SGHNT and CDR2 YENEEA. The CDR3 is CASSLYSSYEQYF. The CDR3 nucleotides read TGTGCCAGCAGCTTATACAGCTCCTACGAGCAGTACTTC.

This clone was counted between two and nine times. The rearrangement links TRBV18 to TRBJ2-3; 9 bases map to TRBD2. This CDR3 region has 14 residues. Trimming cost V 2 bases and J 4 bases; bases outside gene matches: 1. The germline V gene has CDR1 KGHSH and CDR2 LQKENI. DNA of the CDR3: TGTGCCAGCTCACCAGCGGGGGGGCCAGATACGCAGTATTTT. It translates to CASSPAGGPDTQYF.

This clone appeared a single time. The V gene is TRBV4-1, the J gene TRBJ2-5, with D possibly matching TRBD1 (5 bases). This CDR3 is built from 14 residues. Germline assignment: CDR1 MGHRA and CDR2 YSYEKL. V lost 1 base to trimming and J lost 0 bases, with 6 bases between them. The DNA for the CDR3 is TGCGCCAGCAGCCAAGGACAGTACCAAGAGACCCAGTACTTC. It is translated as CASSQGQYQETQYF.

V usage is TRBV30 and J usage is TRBJ2-3, with 12 bases lining up with TRBD2. The CDR3 totals 14 residues. CDR1 is GTSNPN and CDR2 is SVGIG in the germline V gene (reference sequence). V lost 4 bases, J lost 2 bases, and 1 base stayed unmatched. CDR3 sequence: CAWTSGGATDTQYF. The CDR3 nucleotides read TGTGCCTGGACTAGCGGGGGGGCCACAGATACGCAGTATTTT.

This rearrangement joins TRBV5-4 to TRBJ2-1, with D possibly called TRBD1 or TRBD2 (5 bases each). Deletions cut 5 bases from V and 0 bases from J, with 15 bases between. Germline CDR1 is SGHNT and CDR2 is YYREEE (reference sequence). The CDR3 loop spans 16 amino acids. CDR3 sequence reads: CASRHRDPRSYNEQFF. CDR3 in DNA: TGTGCCAGCAGGCACCGGGACCCCCGCTCCTACAATGAGCAGTTCTTC.

The chain carries TRBV25-1 and TRBJ2-7; maybe TRBD1 (6 bases). CDR3 length: 17 amino acids. V dropped 1 base and J dropped 1 base, with 17 bases sitting between them. In germline, CDR1 is MGHDK, CDR2 SYGVNS. In nucleotides, the CDR3 is TGTGCCAGCAGTGAATCAACCCCCTCGGACAGTTCCTACGAGCAGTACTTC. Protein: CASSESTPSDSSYEQYF.

In this sample, this clone turned up a few times. The gene calls are TRBV7-2 and TRBJ1-2; D is perhaps TRBD1 (6 bases). The CDR3 covers 14 residues. With 2 bases removed from V and 6 bases from J, the gap between germline ends came to 13 bases. From germline, CDR1 is SGHTA and CDR2 FQGNSA. The CDR3 protein is CASSLRQGMNGYTF. Written as DNA, the CDR3 is TGTGCCAGCAGCTTACGGCAGGGGATGAATGGCTACACCTTC.

The chain couples TRBV29-1 to TRBJ2-1; 13 bases are shared with TRBD2. J gave up 4 bases and V 6 bases, and 6 bases lay outside the gene matches. Germline CDR1 SQVTM, CDR2 ANQGSEA. This CDR3 comprises 15 residues. The CDR3 loop reads CSVETGLAGYNEQFF. As DNA, the CDR3 is TGCAGCGTAGAGACGGGACTAGCGGGATACAATGAGCAGTTCTTC.

The rearrangement joins TRBV19 to TRBJ1-2; D is ambiguous. With 5 bases removed from V and 4 bases from J, the gap between germline ends came to 14 bases. CDR1 is LNHDA, CDR2 SQIVND, per germline (reference sequence). This CDR3 has 14 residues. CDR3: CASSFTTTGYGYTF. The CDR3, as DNA: TGTGCCAGTAGTTTTACCACCACCGGCTATGGCTACACCTTC.

V and J are TRBV18 and TRBJ2-7; D possibly corresponds to TRBD1 (6 bases). The CDR3 length is 13 residues. Germline CDR1 and CDR2: KGHSH and LQKENI. Deletions cut 4 bases from V and 4 bases from J, with 11 bases between. The CDR3 protein is CASSRIGGYEQYF. The CDR3 DNA reads as TGTGCCAGCTCACGTATAGGGGGTTACGAGCAGTACTTC.

The J gene is TRBJ2-2, the V gene TRBV7-6; D call uncertain. The length of the CDR3 is 14 residues. V was clipped by 2 bases and J by 1 base, with 5 bases between them. Per germline, CDR1 SGHVS and CDR2 FNYEAQ. DNA for the CDR3: TGTGCCAGCAGCTTACCAGGGAACACCGGGGAGCTGTTTTTT. It is translated as CASSLPGNTGELFF. Together with reference TRBV7-6 and TRBJ2-2, the CDR3 gives the full variable domain: GAGVSQSPRYKVTKRGQDVALRCDPISGHVSLYWYRQALGQGPEFLTYFNYEAQQDKSGLPNDRFSAERPEGSISTLTIQRTEQRDSAMYRCASSLPGNTGELFFGEGSRLTVL.

This chain uses TRBV7-2 with TRBJ1-4; D is unresolved. Trimming removed 0 bases at V and 8 bases at J, with 7 bases between. Germline assignment: CDR1 SGHTA and CDR2 FQGNSA. This CDR3 contains 13 residues. The chain's CDR3 is CASSLAPREKLFF. The CDR3 DNA reads TGTGCCAGCAGCTTAGCCCCGAGGGAAAAACTGTTTTTT.

The chain employs TRBV25-1 and TRBJ2-7; no reliable D call. The V gene's germline CDR1 is MGHDK and CDR2 SYGVNS. V was clipped by 5 bases and J by 1 base, with 6 bases between them. CDR3 length: 12 residues. CDR3 in DNA: TGTGCCAGCAGTCCAAAATCCTACGAGCAGTACTTC. It is translated as CASSPKSYEQYF.

CDR3 coding DNA: TGCGCCAGCAGCTTGTTAGCGGGCACAGATACGCAGTATTTT. Protein sequence: CASSLLAGTDTQYF. The rearrangement links TRBV5-1 to TRBJ2-3; weak D call: TRBD2 (6 bases). The V and J ends lost 1 base and 1 base respectively, with 7 bases between them. CDR1 and CDR2 from the germline V gene are SGHRS and YFSETQ. The CDR3 totals 14 residues. The full variable domain, in which reference TRBV5-1 and TRBJ2-3 provide the parts outside the CDR3, is KAGVTQTPRYLIKTRGQQVTLSCSPISGHRSVSWYQQTPGQGLQFLFEYFSETQRNKGNFPGRFSGRQFSNSRSEMNVSTLELGDSALYLCASSLLAGTDTQYFGPGTRLTVL.

The chain has TRBV19 and TRBJ2-7; TRBD2 agrees at 14 bases. The length of the CDR3 is 14 residues. CDR1 and CDR2 (germline): LNHDA, SQIVND (reference sequence). Trimming cost V 6 bases and J 6 bases; bases outside gene matches: 4. The CDR3 here is CASRQTSGRGEQYF. CDR3 DNA sequence: TGTGCCAGTAGACAGACTAGCGGGAGGGGCGAGCAGTACTTC.

This clone was counted between two and nine times. The CDR3, as DNA: TGTGCCAGAAGACCCGACAGTCATCTGTTCTTC. This sequence encodes CARRPDSHLFF. The chain has TRBV5-3 and TRBJ2-1, with D possibly matching TRBD1 (5 bases). TRBV5-3 is sorted into the ORF group, with uncertain function. V lost 5 bases to trimming and J lost 15 bases, with 15 bases between them. The CDR3 has 11 residues.

The chain uses TRBV27 and TRBJ2-1; D ambiguous. The CDR3 sequence is 15 residues long. Germline-derived CDR1 and CDR2 are MNHEY and SMNVEV (reference sequence). V was clipped by 5 bases and J by 0 bases, with 11 bases between them. CDR3 region: CASSRRLSSYNEQFF. Here the CDR3 DNA reads TGTGCCAGCAGTCGGCGACTTAGCTCCTACAATGAGCAGTTCTTC.

The J gene is TRBJ2-1, the V gene TRBV7-2; 10 bases match TRBD1. Germline CDR1 and CDR2: SGHTA and FQGNSA. J gave up 0 bases and V 5 bases, and 7 bases lay outside the gene matches. The CDR3 length is 17 residues. The chain's CDR3 is CASSRDRGGSSYNEQFF. The CDR3 nucleotides read TGTGCCAGCAGCCGGGACAGGGGAGGGAGCTCCTACAATGAGCAGTTCTTC.

Written as DNA, the CDR3 is TGTGCCAGTAGCCCAGAGGGTTTGGGCAATCAGCCCCAGCATTTT. Encoded protein: CASSPEGLGNQPQHF. The V call is TRBV19, the J call TRBJ1-5, with no clear D. The V gene lost 6 bases and the J gene lost 2 bases, with 14 bases spanning the gap. The CDR3 consists of 15 residues. Germline CDR1 reads LNHDA; CDR2 reads SQIVND (reference sequence).

The rearrangement links TRBV19 to TRBJ2-7, with 8 bases matching TRBD1. This CDR3 comprises 14 residues. Germline assignment: CDR1 LNHDA and CDR2 SQIVND (reference sequence). The junction had 4 bases not matched to a gene; V was cut back by 3 bases and J by 3 bases. The DNA of the CDR3 is TGTGCCAGTAGTATCGGGACAGGAGGCTACGAGCAGTACTTC. This codes for CASSIGTGGYEQYF.